Listed below are T cell receptor beta chains from one sample, sequenced in a study of blood T cells in healthy people across ages. Via MiXCR, TCRdb re-called the 5' RACE reads, giving one row per CDR3 protein. The table lists around 970,000 distinct CDR3 sequences, roughly 47% of them singletons. Material: blood. Receptors were obtained from a woman aged 60-75 years in good health. Each CDR3 is given with its conserved first and last residue. Each record gives: J gene, clone size, D gene, V gene, CDR3 protein, CDR3 DNA. The D gene is left open where the match is weak. A row's size may be missing; if present it is once, few, many or a size class.

J gene: TRBJ1-4; clone size: NA; D gene: NA; V gene: TRBV5-1; CDR3 protein: CASSLSGGSDEKLFF; CDR3 DNA: TGCGCCAGCAGCTTGTCTGGGGGCTCTGATGAAAAACTGTTTTTT
J gene: TRBJ2-1; clone size: few; D gene: NA; V gene: TRBV20-1; CDR3 protein: CSACARMAYNEQFF; CDR3 DNA: TGCAGTGCATGTGCTAGGATGGCCTACAATGAGCAGTTCTTC
J gene: TRBJ1-6; clone size: NA; D gene: NA; V gene: TRBV5-6; CDR3 protein: CASSQRPGDNSPLHF; CDR3 DNA: TGTGCCAGCAGTCAGAGGCCAGGGGATAATTCACCCCTCCACTTT
J gene: TRBJ2-7; clone size: NA; D gene: TRBD1; V gene: TRBV11-2; CDR3 protein: CASSFDRGSFEQYF; CDR3 DNA: TGTGCCAGCAGCTTCGACAGGGGTTCTTTCGAGCAGTACTTC
J gene: TRBJ2-3; clone size: NA; D gene: NA; V gene: TRBV2; CDR3 protein: CASSVRAATDTQYF; CDR3 DNA: TGTGCCAGCAGTGTTAGAGCGGCCACAGATACGCAGTATTTT
J gene: TRBJ2-3; clone size: NA; D gene: NA; V gene: TRBV7-6; CDR3 protein: CASSLGGYPPNTQYF; CDR3 DNA: TGTGCCAGCAGCTTAGGAGGGTATCCGCCGAATACGCAGTATTTT
J gene: TRBJ2-5; clone size: few; D gene: NA; V gene: TRBV20-1; CDR3 protein: CSASAANGETQYF; CDR3 DNA: TGCAGTGCCTCTGCAGCGAATGGGGAGACCCAGTACTTC
J gene: TRBJ2-3; clone size: NA; D gene: NA; V gene: TRBV7-2; CDR3 protein: CASSLLVHDTQYF; CDR3 DNA: TGTGCCAGCAGCTTGCTAGTCCATGATACGCAGTATTTT
J gene: TRBJ1-2; clone size: few; D gene: NA; V gene: TRBV7-3; CDR3 protein: CASSLMEHYGYTF; CDR3 DNA: TGTGCCAGCAGCTTGATGGAGCACTATGGCTACACCTTC
J gene: TRBJ1-2; clone size: NA; D gene: NA; V gene: TRBV5-5; CDR3 protein: CASSAIHPGIHGYTF; CDR3 DNA: TGTGCCAGCAGTGCCATTCATCCCGGGATCCATGGCTACACCTTC
J gene: TRBJ2-4; clone size: once; D gene: TRBD2; V gene: TRBV20-1; CDR3 protein: CSARERRSSGFGAQYF; CDR3 DNA: TGCAGTGCTAGGGAACGGCGGTCTAGCGGCTTTGGGGCTCAGTACTTC
J gene: TRBJ2-3; clone size: NA; D gene: NA; V gene: TRBV27; CDR3 protein: CASSFGRRGVTDTQYF; CDR3 DNA: TGTGCCAGCAGTTTCGGGAGGAGGGGGGTCACAGATACGCAGTATTTT
J gene: TRBJ2-7; clone size: once; D gene: TRBD2; V gene: TRBV4-1; CDR3 protein: CASSRGTSGPYEQYF; CDR3 DNA: TGCGCCAGCAGCCGAGGGACTAGCGGGCCCTACGAGCAGTACTTC